Listed below are T cell receptor beta chains from one sample, sequenced in a study of blood T cell repertoires in COVID-19. Clones were sequenced by immunoSEQ multiplex PCR, and TCRdb holds only the in-frame ones, with some missing. The table lists about 260,000 clones, around 90% of them singletons. Sequencing input: PBMCs or T cells enriched from blood (not recorded which). These receptors came from a woman between 45 and 65 years old who had recovered from COVID-19. The CDR3 runs from the conserved cysteine through the conserved F or W.

>TRBJ2-1|TRBV15
CATSRDLSGSGNEQFF
>TRBJ1-5|TRBV6-5
CASSQGHQPQHF
>TRBJ1-5|TRBV2
CASSRQTSNQPQHF
>TRBJ2-1|TRBV20-1
CSVVNEQFF
>TRBJ1-4|TRBV30
CAWRQGGANEKLFF
>TRBJ1-5|TRBV27
CASSFYPDRGGQPQHF
>TRBJ2-2|TRBV7-8
CASSLTGKTGELFF
>TRBJ2-2|TRBV19
CASSISGTGELFF
>TRBJ2-7|TRBV7-9
CASSPGVRQYF
>TRBJ2-5|TRBV5-6
CASSDRGFGETQYF
>TRBJ2-3|TRBV11-2
CASSLAASGTDTQYF
>TRBJ1-2|TRBV3-1/TRBV3-2
CASSLLGQGENYGYTF
>TRBJ1-5|TRBV6-2/TRBV6-3
CASSFIAGGGQPQHF
>TRBJ1-6|TRBV4-2
CASSQELGKRDSPLHF
>TRBJ1-4|TRBV27
CASSSRTGANEKLFF
>TRBJ1-1|TRBV6-5
CASSRLGTEAFF
>TRBJ2-1|TRBV6-5
CASSKKAGIFNEQFF
>TRBJ2-5|TRBV4-2
CASSQDARQETQYF
>TRBJ2-7|TRBV28
CASRGNDIEQYF
>TRBJ2-7|TRBV4-3
CASSPYSTGNYEQYF
>TRBJ2-1|TRBV6-2/TRBV6-3
CASSSGRGIEQFF
>TRBJ1-1|TRBV12-2
CASRLGGTGGSEAFF
>TRBJ1-1|TRBV29-1
CSARQGGGTEAFF
>TRBJ2-7|TRBV6-2/TRBV6-3
CASSYKSWRGAGESFYEQYF
>TRBJ2-1|TRBV19
CASSIYRTSGRNEQFF
>TRBJ2-1|TRBV4-3
CASSPREQHYNEQFF
>TRBJ2-7|TRBV6-5
CASREGQATYEQYF
>TRBJ2-3|TRBV6-2/TRBV6-3
CASSYVVAGGLADTQYF
>TRBJ1-1|TRBV19
CASSIAGQGNTEAFF
>TRBJ2-7|TRBV29-1
CSASGTYEQYF
>TRBJ2-1|TRBV5-1
CASSLGGRNYNEQFF
>TRBJ2-1|TRBV7-2
CASSSRDRNGEQFF
>TRBJ1-4|TRBV28
CASFKMRGEKLFF
>TRBJ2-3|TRBV4-1
CASSPRLAGADTQYF
>TRBJ2-2|TRBV3-1/TRBV3-2
CASSQAQGLMNTGELFF
>TRBJ2-3|TRBV7-3
CASSRQGRSTDTQYF
>TRBJ2-1|TRBV6-5
CASSYSGLAAYNEQFF
>TRBJ1-5|TRBV18
CASSPRGRAEGFNQPQHF
>TRBJ1-1|TRBV30
CAWRQGPNEAFF
>TRBJ1-1|TRBV5-5
CASSQRAGDTEAFF
>TRBJ1-6|TRBV20-1
CSASGQGIRNSPLHF
>TRBJ2-3|TRBV19
CASSIGTGTDTQYF
>TRBJ2-1|TRBV6-7
CASSYSACAYNEQFF
>TRBJ2-2|TRBV7-2
CASSLKWTGDPTGELFF
>TRBJ2-7|TRBV27
CASGPGGEQYF
>TRBJ1-2|TRBV6-5
CASSYGGDNYGYTF
>TRBJ2-5|TRBV5-6
CASSRLAGEERETQYF
>TRBJ1-1|TRBV7-9
CASRPDRGEAFF
>TRBJ2-2|TRBV9
CAGLSVRVGDTGELFF
>TRBJ1-1|TRBV7-9
CASSFTPGGGVNTEAFF